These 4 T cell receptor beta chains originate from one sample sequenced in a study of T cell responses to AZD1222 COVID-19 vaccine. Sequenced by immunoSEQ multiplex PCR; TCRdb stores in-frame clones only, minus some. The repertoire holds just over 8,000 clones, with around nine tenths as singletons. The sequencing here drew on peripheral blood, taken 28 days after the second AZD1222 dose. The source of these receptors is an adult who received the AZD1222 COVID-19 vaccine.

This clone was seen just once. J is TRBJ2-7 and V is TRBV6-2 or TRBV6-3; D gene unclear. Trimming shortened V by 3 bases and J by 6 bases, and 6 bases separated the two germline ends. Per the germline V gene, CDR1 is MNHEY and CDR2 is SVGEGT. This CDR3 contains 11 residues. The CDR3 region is CASSYLGEQYF. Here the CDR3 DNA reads TGTGCCAGCAGTTATTTGGGCGAGCAGTACTTC.

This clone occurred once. CDR3 sequence: CASSLGLEDTDTQYF. CDR3 nucleotide sequence: TGTGCCAGCTCCCTGGGACTAGAGGACACAGATACGCAGTATTTT. The rearrangement joins TRBV18 to TRBJ2-3, with 8 nucleotides matching TRBD2. The CDR3 runs to 15 residues. Per germline, CDR1 KGHSH and CDR2 LQKENI. V dropped 6 bases and J dropped 2; count of bases not matched to a gene: 7. Together with reference TRBV18 and TRBJ2-3, the CDR3 gives the full variable domain: NAGVMQNPRHLVRRRGQEARLRCSPMKGHSHVYWYRQLPEEGLKFMVYLQKENIIDESGMPKERFSAEFPKEGPSILRIQQVVRGDSAAYFCASSLGLEDTDTQYFGPGTRLTVL.

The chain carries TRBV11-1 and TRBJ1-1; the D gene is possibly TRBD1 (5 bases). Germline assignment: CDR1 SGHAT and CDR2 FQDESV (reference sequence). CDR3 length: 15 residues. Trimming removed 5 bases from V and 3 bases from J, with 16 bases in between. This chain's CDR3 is CASSRRDGWDTEAFF. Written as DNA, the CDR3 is TGTGCCAGCAGCAGACGGGACGGATGGGACACTGAAGCTTTCTTT.

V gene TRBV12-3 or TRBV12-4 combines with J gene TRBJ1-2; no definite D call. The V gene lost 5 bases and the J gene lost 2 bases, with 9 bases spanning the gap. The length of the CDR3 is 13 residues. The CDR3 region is CASSPQANYGYTF. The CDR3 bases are TGTGCCAGCAGTCCCCAGGCAAACTATGGCTACACCTTC.